The rows below give T cell receptor beta chains drawn from one sample of a study of blood T cell repertoires in COVID-19. Data came from immunoSEQ multiplex PCR; TCRdb stores just in-frame clones and leaves some out. The sample carries 150,000 to 190,000 clones, around nine tenths recorded once. Material: peripheral blood. The receptors here all came from a woman in her 70s with acute or convalescent COVID-19. Each CDR3 is given with its conserved first and last residue. A D gene is named only where the DNA matches it firmly. Expanded clones are given a class, and other clones once, few, many or no size at all.

>TRBD1|TRBJ2-3|.|TRBV7-9
CASGTGTDTQYF
TGTGCCAGCGGGACAGGGACAGATACGCAGTATTTT
>TRBD1|TRBJ1-6|.|TRBV6-1
CASSEIGTGLSSPLHF
TGTGCCAGCAGTGAAATTGGGACAGGGTTAAGTTCACCCCTCCACTTT
>TRBD1|TRBJ2-2|.|TRBV19
CASTLGQGVFSGELFF
TGTGCCAGTACCTTGGGACAGGGGGTGTTCAGCGGGGAGCTGTTTTTT
>TRBD1|TRBJ1-2|.|TRBV7-8
CASSLRQGEIYGYTF
TGTGCCAGCAGCTTAAGACAGGGAGAAATCTATGGCTACACCTTC
>.|TRBJ1-2|once|TRBV3-1/TRBV3-2
CASSQDRDGYTF
TGTGCCAGCAGCCAAGACAGGGATGGCTACACCTTC
>.|TRBJ2-5|once|TRBV24-1
CATSDPGPGNRQETQYF
TGTGCCACCAGTGATCCCGGGCCAGGGAATCGCCAAGAGACCCAGTACTTC
>.|TRBJ1-6|.|TRBV6-5
CASSPQGRINSPLHF
TGTGCCAGCAGTCCCCAGGGCCGAATTAATTCACCCCTCCACTTT
>.|TRBJ1-5|.|TRBV13
CASSHGGGNQPQHF
TGTGCCAGCAGTCACGGGGGAGGCAATCAGCCCCAGCATTTT
>TRBD1|TRBJ2-2|.|TRBV19
CASMVGQGSTGELFF
TGTGCCAGTATGGTAGGACAGGGAAGTACCGGGGAGCTGTTTTTT
>TRBD1|TRBJ1-2|.|TRBV20-1
CSASTSGQGATGYTF
TGCAGTGCTAGTACTTCGGGACAGGGGGCCACTGGCTACACCTTC
>.|TRBJ1-4|.|TRBV5-6
CASSLGATNEKLFF
TGTGCCAGCAGCTTGGGAGCAACTAATGAAAAACTGTTTTTT
>TRBD1|TRBJ1-3|.|TRBV3-1/TRBV3-2
CASSQEGGTGNTIYF
TGTGCCAGCAGCCAAGAAGGGGGCACTGGAAACACCATATATTTT
>TRBD1|TRBJ1-1|.|TRBV2
CASIRQGAAEKAFF
TGTGCCAGCATTCGACAGGGGGCCGCGGAAAAAGCTTTCTTT
>TRBD2|TRBJ2-3|.|TRBV24-1
CATSDRGGLGDTQYF
TGTGCCACCAGTGACCGGGGGGGGCTAGGAGATACGCAGTATTTT
>.|TRBJ1-5|.|TRBV30
CAWRGQGLSNQPQHF
TGTGCCTGGAGGGGCCAGGGGCTTAGCAATCAGCCCCAGCATTTT
>TRBD2|TRBJ2-2|.|TRBV6-9
CASSYSTSGGARSTGELFF
TGTGCCAGCAGTTATTCGACTAGCGGGGGGGCCAGGAGCACCGGGGAGCTGTTTTTT
>.|TRBJ1-3|.|TRBV9
CASSAPSPGNTIYF
TGTGCCAGCAGCGCTCCAAGCCCTGGAAACACCATATATTTT